The clone carrying this TCR beta chain was seen only a few times. This specimen belongs to a study of identical twins. Germline loops: CDR1 SSHAT, CDR2 FNYEAQ (reference sequence). The length of the CDR3 is 13 residues. V was trimmed by 3 bases and J by 5 bases, leaving 9 bases between them. TCRdb re-analysed the 5' RACE reads in MiXCR, keeping a single row per CDR3 protein. The sample gives 600,000 to 800,000 distinct CDR3 sequences, roughly 20% of which show up once; more than 4% is in the top ten. The data also belong to a second study, concerning T cells expressing NK-cell markers.

The sequence came from a woman aged 18-30 years in good health. The chain links TRBV7-7 to TRBJ2-3; D perhaps matches TRBD1 (6 bases). Sample: PBMCs. CDR3 DNA sequence: TGTGCCAGCAGCTTCTACAGGGAAGATACGCAGTATTTT. Its translation: CASSFYREDTQYF.